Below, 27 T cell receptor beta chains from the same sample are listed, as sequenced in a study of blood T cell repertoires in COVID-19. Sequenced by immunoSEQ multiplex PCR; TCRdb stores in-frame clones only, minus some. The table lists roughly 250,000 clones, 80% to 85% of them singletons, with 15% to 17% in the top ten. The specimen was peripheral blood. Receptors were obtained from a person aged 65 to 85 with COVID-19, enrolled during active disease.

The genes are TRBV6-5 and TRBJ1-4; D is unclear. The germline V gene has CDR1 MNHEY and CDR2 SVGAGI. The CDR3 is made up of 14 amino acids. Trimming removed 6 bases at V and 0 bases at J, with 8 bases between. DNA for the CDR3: TGTGCCAGCAGCTCACTTGCAACTAATGAAAAACTGTTTTTT. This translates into CASSSLATNEKLFF.

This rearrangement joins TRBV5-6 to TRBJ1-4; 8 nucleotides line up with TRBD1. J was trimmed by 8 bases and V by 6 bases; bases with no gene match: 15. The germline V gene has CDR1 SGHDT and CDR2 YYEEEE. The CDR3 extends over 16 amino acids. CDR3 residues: CASTLLLQGVGEKLFF. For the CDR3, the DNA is TGTGCCAGCACCCTGCTCTTACAGGGGGTTGGGGAAAAACTGTTTTTT. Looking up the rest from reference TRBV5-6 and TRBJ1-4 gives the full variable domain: DAGVTQSPTHLIKTRGQQVTLRCSPKSGHDTVSWYQQALGQGPQFIFQYYEEEERQRGNFPDRFSGHQFPNYSSELNVNALLLGDSALYLCASTLLLQGVGEKLFFGSGTQLSVL.

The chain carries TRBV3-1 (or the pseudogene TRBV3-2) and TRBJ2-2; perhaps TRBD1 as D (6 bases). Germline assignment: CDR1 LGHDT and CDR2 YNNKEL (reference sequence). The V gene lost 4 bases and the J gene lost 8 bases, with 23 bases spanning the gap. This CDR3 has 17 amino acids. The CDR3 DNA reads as TGTGCCAGCAGCCGCATCCGGAAACAGGGAGAACTTGGGGAGCTGTTTTTT. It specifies CASSRIRKQGELGELFF.

The CDR3 loop reads CASSLETAKGEQFF. CDR3 nucleotide sequence: TGTGCCAGCAGCTTGGAGACAGCGAAGGGAGAGCAGTTCTTC. The chain joins TRBV5-4 to TRBJ2-1; TRBD1 might be the D (5 bases). Trimming took 0 bases from V and 10 from J, leaving 14 bases between them. CDR1 is SGHNT and CDR2 is YYREEE in the germline V gene (reference sequence). The CDR3 is 14 amino acids.

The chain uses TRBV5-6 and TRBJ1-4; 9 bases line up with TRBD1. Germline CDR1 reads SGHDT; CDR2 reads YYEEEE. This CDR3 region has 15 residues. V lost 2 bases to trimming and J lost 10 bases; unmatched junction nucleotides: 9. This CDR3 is CASSFRDRVSGKLFF. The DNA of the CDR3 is TGTGCCAGCAGCTTTCGGGACAGGGTCAGTGGAAAACTGTTTTTT. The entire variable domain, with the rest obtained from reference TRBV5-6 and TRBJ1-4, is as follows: DAGVTQSPTHLIKTRGQQVTLRCSPKSGHDTVSWYQQALGQGPQFIFQYYEEEERQRGNFPDRFSGHQFPNYSSELNVNALLLGDSALYLCASSFRDRVSGKLFFGSGTQLSVL.

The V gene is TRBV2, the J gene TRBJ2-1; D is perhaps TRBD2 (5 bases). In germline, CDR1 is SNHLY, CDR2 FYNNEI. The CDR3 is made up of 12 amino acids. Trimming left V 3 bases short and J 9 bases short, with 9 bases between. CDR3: CASSESEGEQFF. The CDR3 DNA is TGTGCCAGCAGTGAGAGCGAGGGTGAGCAGTTCTTC.

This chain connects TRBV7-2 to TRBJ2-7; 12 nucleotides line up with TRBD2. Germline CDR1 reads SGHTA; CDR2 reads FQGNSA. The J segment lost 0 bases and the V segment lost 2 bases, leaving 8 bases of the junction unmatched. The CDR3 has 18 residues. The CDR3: CASSLTWTSGASSYEQYF. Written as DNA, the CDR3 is TGTGCCAGCAGCTTAACTTGGACTAGCGGGGCCAGCTCCTACGAGCAGTACTTC.

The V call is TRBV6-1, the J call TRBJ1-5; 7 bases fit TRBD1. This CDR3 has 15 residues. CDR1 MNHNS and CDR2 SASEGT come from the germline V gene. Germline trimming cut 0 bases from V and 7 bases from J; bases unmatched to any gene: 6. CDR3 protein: CASSEAGGAGQPQHF. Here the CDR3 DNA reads TGTGCCAGCAGTGAAGCAGGGGGCGCGGGACAGCCCCAGCATTTT.

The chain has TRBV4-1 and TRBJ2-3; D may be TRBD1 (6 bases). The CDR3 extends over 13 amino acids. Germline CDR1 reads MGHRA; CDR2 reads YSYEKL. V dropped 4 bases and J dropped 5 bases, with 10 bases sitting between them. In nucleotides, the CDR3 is TGCGCCAGCAGCCTTGCAGGGGTAGATACGCAGTATTTT. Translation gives CASSLAGVDTQYF.

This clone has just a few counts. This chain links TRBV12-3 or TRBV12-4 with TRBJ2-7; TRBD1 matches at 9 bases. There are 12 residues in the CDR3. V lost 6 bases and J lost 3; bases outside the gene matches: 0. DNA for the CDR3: TGTGCCAGCAGGGACAGGGGCTACGAGCAGTACTTC. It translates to CASRDRGYEQYF.

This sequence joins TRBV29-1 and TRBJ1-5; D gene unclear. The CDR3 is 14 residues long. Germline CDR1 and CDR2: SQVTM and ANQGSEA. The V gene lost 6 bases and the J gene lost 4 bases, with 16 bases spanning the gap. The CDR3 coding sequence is TGCAGCGTATCAGTCATGAGCGGGAATCAGCCCCAGCATTTT. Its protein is CSVSVMSGNQPQHF.

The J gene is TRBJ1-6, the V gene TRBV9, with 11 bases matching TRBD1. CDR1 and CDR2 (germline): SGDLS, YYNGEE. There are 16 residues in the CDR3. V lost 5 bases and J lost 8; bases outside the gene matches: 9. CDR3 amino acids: CASSTTGTGGDSPLHF. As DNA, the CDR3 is TGTGCCAGCAGTACAACCGGGACAGGGGGAGATTCACCCCTCCACTTT.

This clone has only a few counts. This CDR3 is CASRMDRVHEQYF. CDR3 bases: TGTGCCAGCAGAATGGACAGGGTCCACGAGCAGTACTTC. The chain recombines TRBV12-3 or TRBV12-4 with TRBJ2-7, with 8 bases that match TRBD1. The CDR3 is 13 residues long. Losses at the gene ends were 6 bases for V and 5 bases for J; bases not matched to a gene: 6.

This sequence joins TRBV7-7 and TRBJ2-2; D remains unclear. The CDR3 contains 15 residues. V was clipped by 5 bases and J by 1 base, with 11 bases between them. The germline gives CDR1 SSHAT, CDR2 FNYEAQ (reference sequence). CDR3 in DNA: TGTGCCAGCAGCCCGGTCGGCGGGAACACCGGGGAGCTGTTTTTT. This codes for CASSPVGGNTGELFF.

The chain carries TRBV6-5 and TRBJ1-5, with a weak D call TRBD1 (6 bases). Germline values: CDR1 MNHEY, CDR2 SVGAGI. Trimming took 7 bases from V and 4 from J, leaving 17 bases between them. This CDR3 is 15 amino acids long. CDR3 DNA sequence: TGTGCCAGCAACCCCTCGGGGGGCAGAAATCAGCCCCAGCATTTT. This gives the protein CASNPSGGRNQPQHF.

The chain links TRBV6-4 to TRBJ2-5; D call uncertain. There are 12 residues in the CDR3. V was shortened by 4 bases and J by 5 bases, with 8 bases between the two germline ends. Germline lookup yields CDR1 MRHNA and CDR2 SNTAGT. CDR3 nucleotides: TGTGCCAGCAGTGTCCCCAGGGAGACCCAGTACTTC. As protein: CASSVPRETQYF.

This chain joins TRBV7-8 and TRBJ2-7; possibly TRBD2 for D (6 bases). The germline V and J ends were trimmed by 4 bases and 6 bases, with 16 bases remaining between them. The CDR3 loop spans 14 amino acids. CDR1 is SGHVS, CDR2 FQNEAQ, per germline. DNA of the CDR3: TGTGCCAGCAGCTCCCAGCCGGCGGGGTTCGAGCAGTACTTC. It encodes CASSSQPAGFEQYF.

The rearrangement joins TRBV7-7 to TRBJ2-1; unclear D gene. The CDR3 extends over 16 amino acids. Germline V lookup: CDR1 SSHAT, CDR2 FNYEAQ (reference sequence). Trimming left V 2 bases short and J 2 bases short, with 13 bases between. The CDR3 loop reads CASSLKPRSTYNEQFF. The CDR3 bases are TGTGCCAGCAGCTTAAAGCCTAGATCAACCTACAATGAGCAGTTCTTC.

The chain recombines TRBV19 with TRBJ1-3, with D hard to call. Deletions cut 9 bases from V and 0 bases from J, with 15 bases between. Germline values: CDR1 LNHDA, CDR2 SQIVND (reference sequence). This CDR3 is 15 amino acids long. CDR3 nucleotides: TGTGCCAGCGGGAGAACGGGATTCTCTGGAAACACCATATATTTT. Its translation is CASGRTGFSGNTIYF.

DNA for the CDR3: TGCGCCAGCAGCCAAGAGGCTCGGGGGGCCGAAAAACTGTTTTTT. It codes for CASSQEARGAEKLFF. The chain joins TRBV4-1 to TRBJ1-4, with a possible D match to TRBD1 (6 bases). Germline V gives CDR1 MGHRA, CDR2 YSYEKL. The CDR3 is 15 residues long. Trimming removed 0 bases from V and 8 bases from J, with 13 bases in between.

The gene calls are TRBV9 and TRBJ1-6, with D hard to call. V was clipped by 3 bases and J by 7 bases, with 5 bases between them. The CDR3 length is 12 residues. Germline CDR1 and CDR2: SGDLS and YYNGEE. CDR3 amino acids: CASSGRNSPLHF. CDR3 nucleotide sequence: TGTGCCAGCAGCGGGAGGAATTCACCCCTCCACTTT.

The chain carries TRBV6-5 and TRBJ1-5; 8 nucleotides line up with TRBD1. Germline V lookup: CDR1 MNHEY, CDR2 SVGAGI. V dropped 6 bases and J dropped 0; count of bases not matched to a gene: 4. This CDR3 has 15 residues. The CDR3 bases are TGTGCCAGCAGCCAAGGACAGGGTAGCAATCAGCCCCAGCATTTT. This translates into CASSQGQGSNQPQHF.

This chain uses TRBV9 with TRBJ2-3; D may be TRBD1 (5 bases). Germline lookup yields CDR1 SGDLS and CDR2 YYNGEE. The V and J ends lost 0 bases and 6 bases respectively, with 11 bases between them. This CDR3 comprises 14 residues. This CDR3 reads CASSVVDSRDTQYF. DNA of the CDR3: TGTGCCAGCAGCGTAGTCGACAGCCGGGATACGCAGTATTTT.

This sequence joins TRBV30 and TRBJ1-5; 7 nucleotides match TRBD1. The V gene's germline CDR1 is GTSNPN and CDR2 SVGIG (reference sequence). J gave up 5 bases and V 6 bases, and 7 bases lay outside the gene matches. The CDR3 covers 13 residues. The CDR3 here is CACQGGGDQPQHF. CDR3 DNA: TGTGCCTGTCAGGGGGGTGGAGATCAGCCCCAGCATTTT. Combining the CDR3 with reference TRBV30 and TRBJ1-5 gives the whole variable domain SQTIHQWPATLVQPVGSPLSLECTVEGTSNPNLYWYRQAAGRGLQLLFYSVGIGQISSEVPQNLSASRPQDRQFILSSKKLLLSDSGFYLCACQGGGDQPQHFGDGTRLSIL.

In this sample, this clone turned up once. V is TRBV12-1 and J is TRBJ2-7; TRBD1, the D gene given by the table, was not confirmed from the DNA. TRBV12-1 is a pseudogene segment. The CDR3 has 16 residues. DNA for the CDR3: TGTGCGACTCTCGTGGGACCGGGACAAATTCGCCTCGGGCAGTACTTC. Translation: CATLVGPGQIRLGQYF.

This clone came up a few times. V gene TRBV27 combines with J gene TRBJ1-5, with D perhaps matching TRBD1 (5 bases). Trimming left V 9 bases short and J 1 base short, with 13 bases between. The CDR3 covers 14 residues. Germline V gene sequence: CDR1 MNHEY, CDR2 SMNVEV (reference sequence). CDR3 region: CASNRMGSNQPQHF. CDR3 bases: TGTGCCAGTAACAGGATGGGGAGCAATCAGCCCCAGCATTTT.

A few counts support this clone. The CDR3 coding sequence is TGTGCCAGCAGCTTAATCAGGGGCGACGAGCAGTACTTC. Translating gives CASSLIRGDEQYF. The chain combines TRBV7-6 with TRBJ2-7; tentatively, D is TRBD1 (6 bases). There are 13 residues in the CDR3. V shed 2 bases and J shed 5 bases, with 10 bases lying between them. Germline V lookup: CDR1 SGHVS, CDR2 FNYEAQ.